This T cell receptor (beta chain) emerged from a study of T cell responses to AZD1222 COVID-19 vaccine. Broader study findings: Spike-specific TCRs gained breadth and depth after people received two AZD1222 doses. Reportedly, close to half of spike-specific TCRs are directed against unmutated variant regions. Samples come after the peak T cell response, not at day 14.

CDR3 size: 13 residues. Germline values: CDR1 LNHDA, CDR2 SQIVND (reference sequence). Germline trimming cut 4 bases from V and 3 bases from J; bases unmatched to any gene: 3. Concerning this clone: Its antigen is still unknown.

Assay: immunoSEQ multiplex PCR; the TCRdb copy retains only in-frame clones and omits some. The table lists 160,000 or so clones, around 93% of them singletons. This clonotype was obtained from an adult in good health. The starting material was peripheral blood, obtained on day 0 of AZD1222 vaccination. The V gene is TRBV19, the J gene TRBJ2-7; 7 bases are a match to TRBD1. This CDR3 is CASSTGQNYEQYF. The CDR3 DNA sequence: TGTGCCAGTAGTACGGGACAGAACTACGAGCAGTACTTC.